The 6 T cell receptor beta chains reported below all come from one sample, sequenced in a study of control samples from healthy donors and cancer patients. Sequenced by immunoSEQ multiplex PCR; TCRdb stores in-frame clones only, minus some. The sample shows approximately 140,000 clones, 80% to 95% of them seen only once. Material for sequencing was blood. The receptors shown here come from a man aged 25 to 40 in good health.

V and J are TRBV29-1 and TRBJ2-4, with a possible D match to TRBD1 (6 bases). The CDR3 has 15 amino acids. V lost 2 bases to trimming and J lost 1 base, with 12 bases between them. The germline V gene has CDR1 SQVTM and CDR2 ANQGSEA. CDR3 sequence reads: CSVESGDTAKNIQYF. CDR3 sequence (DNA): TGCAGCGTTGAATCAGGGGACACGGCCAAAAACATTCAGTACTTC.

The rearrangement links TRBV5-1 to TRBJ1-2; no firm D call. Trimming took off 0 bases at V and 9 bases at J, with 18 bases between the two ends. Per germline, CDR1 SGHRS and CDR2 YFSETQ. The CDR3 has 15 amino acids. CDR3 sequence: CASSLGPPGSKSYTF. In DNA, the CDR3 is TGCGCCAGCAGCTTGGGACCCCCCGGATCCAAGAGCTACACCTTC.

V gene TRBV27 combines with J gene TRBJ2-5; no clear D. Germline values: CDR1 MNHEY, CDR2 SMNVEV (reference sequence). There are 17 residues in the CDR3. The ends were cut back, 6 bases at V and 5 bases at J, with 25 bases in the middle. CDR3 nucleotides: TGTGCCAGCAGCCCTAGTTTTTTAAGTGCTAGGGTGGAGACCCAGTACTTC. This sequence encodes CASSPSFLSARVETQYF.

The rearrangement links TRBV9 to TRBJ2-1; D assignment may be TRBD1 or TRBD2 (6 bases each). This CDR3 is 17 amino acids long. Germline CDR1 is SGDLS and CDR2 is YYNGEE. Trimming pared 4 bases from V and 7 bases from J, leaving 24 bases between. CDR3 bases: TGTGCCAGCAGCAGGAAGGCGGGACGACAGGTCTTGAATGAGCAGTTCTTC. This translates into CASSRKAGRQVLNEQFF.

This clone has just a few counts. V is TRBV5-4 and J is TRBJ2-1; D is possibly TRBD1 or TRBD2 (5 bases each). The CDR3 is 16 amino acids. Trimming left V 3 bases short and J 0 bases short, with 13 bases between. The germline CDR1 and CDR2 sequences are SGHNT and YYREEE (reference sequence). The CDR3 sequence: CASSSGPSSSYNEQFF. CDR3 coding DNA: TGTGCCAGCAGCTCGGGACCGTCGAGCTCCTACAATGAGCAGTTCTTC.

The chain uses TRBV11-1 and TRBJ1-5; D possibly corresponds to TRBD1 (5 bases). CDR3 length equals 13 residues. Germline values: CDR1 SGHAT, CDR2 FQDESV (reference sequence). Deletions cut 5 bases from V and 7 bases from J, with 12 bases between. The CDR3 protein is CASSLDIRQPQHF. DNA of the CDR3: TGTGCCAGCAGCCTGGACATCCGACAGCCCCAGCATTTT.